The following is a T cell receptor (beta chain) sequence with its context. One junction end disagrees with the germline gene, perhaps due to a read error. Via MiXCR, TCRdb re-called the reads, giving one row per CDR3 protein. Altogether under 850,000 distinct CDR3 sequences are present, roughly 36% being singletons, with the ten largest covering around 2.6%. The sample originates from a study of T cell repertoires in cytomegalovirus infection. CDR1 LNHDA and CDR2 SQIVND come from the germline V gene (reference sequence). This CDR3 comprises 14 residues. This receptor was obtained from a human donor in good health (CMV status not recorded). Some clones in this sample may be carry-over from other donors' samples. The V and J genes are TRBV19 and TRBJ2-2, with unresolved D. The sample taken for sequencing was PBMCs. CDR3 sequence: CASTIGINTGELFF. Here the CDR3 DNA reads TGTGCCAGTACTATAGGGATTAACACCGGGGAGCTGTTTTTT. The variable domain in full, completed from reference TRBV19 and TRBJ2-2, reads DGGITQSPKYLFRKEGQNVTLSCEQNLNHDAMYWYRQDPGQGLRLIYYSQIVNDFQKGDIAEGYSVSREKKESFPLTVTSAQKNPTAFYLCASTIGINTGELFFGEGSRLTVL.